Below are 2 T cell receptor beta chains sequenced from a single sample in a study of beta chain features in type 1 diabetes. Their antigen targets remain unknown. All of the isolated RNA was reverse transcribed, so expressed TCRB transcripts were sequenced. Libraries were prepared by immunoSEQ multiplex PCR; TCRdb keeps only in-frame clonotypes and omits some of them. This table holds some 150,000 clones, roughly an eighth found once. Study-level results: Shorter TCRB CDR3s, moderately but significantly so, marked every one of the four CD4+ subsets in Type 1 diabetes patients.

Sequenced: central memory CD4+ T cells from blood. These receptors were taken from a man in his late teens or twenties with type 1 diabetes.

J is TRBJ1-1 and V is TRBV6-6; D is ambiguous. CDR3 length: 14 amino acids. V dropped 2 bases and J dropped 10 bases, with 17 bases sitting between them. CDR1 and CDR2 from the germline V gene are MNHNY and SVGAGI (reference sequence). The CDR3 loop reads CASSYDESRPVAFF. The DNA of the CDR3 is TGTGCCAGCAGTTACGATGAGTCTCGTCCGGTAGCTTTCTTT.

The chain has TRBV10-3 and TRBJ2-3; 12 bases agree with TRBD1. V gave up 7 bases and J gave up 6 bases; unmatched junction bases: 17. This CDR3 comprises 18 residues. Germline-derived CDR1 and CDR2 are ENHRY and SYGVKD. In DNA, the CDR3 is TGTGCCATCAATGGCCGCTGGCCCGGGACAGGGGGCAGGGATACGCAGTATTTT. As protein: CAINGRWPGTGGRDTQYF.